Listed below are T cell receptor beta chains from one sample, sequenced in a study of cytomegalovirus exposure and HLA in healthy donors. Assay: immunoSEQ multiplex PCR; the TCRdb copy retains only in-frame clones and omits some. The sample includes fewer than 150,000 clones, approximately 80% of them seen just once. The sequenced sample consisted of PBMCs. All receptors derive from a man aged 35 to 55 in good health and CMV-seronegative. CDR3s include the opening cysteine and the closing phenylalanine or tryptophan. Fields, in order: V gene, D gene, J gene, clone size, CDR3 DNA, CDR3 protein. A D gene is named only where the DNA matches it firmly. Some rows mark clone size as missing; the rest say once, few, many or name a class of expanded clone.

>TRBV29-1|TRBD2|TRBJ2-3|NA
TGCAGCGTCGGGCTAGCGGTCGACACAGATACGCAGTATTTT
CSVGLAVDTDTQYF
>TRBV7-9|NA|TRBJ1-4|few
TGTGCCAGCACGGGTTATGAAAAACTGTTTTTT
CASTGYEKLFF
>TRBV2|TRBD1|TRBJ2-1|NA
TGTGCCAGCAGCGCAGGGGGTAGCTCCTACAATGAGCAGTTCTTC
CASSAGGSSYNEQFF
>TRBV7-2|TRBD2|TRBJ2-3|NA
TGTGCCAGCAGCGAACTAGCGGGGGGACTCACAGATACGCAGTATTTT
CASSELAGGLTDTQYF
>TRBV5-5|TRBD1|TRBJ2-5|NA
TGTGCCAGCAGCTCCGGACAGGAGATCGAGACCCAGTACTTC
CASSSGQEIETQYF
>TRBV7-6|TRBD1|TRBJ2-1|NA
TGTGCCAGCAGCGGCGACAGGGGGCGGTGGAATGAGCAGTTCTTC
CASSGDRGRWNEQFF
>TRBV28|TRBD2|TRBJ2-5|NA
TGTGCCAGCATTGAGACTAGCGGGCAAGAGACCCAGTACTTC
CASIETSGQETQYF
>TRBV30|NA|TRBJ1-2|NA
TGTGCCTGGAGTGTACTATCGACAGCTTCTATGGGCTACACCTTC
CAWSVLSTASMGYTF
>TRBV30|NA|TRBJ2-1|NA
TGTGCCTGGAGTGCGTGGGAGTCGGCTGATGAGCAGTTCTTC
CAWSAWESADEQFF
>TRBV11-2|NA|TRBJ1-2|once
TGTGCCAGCAGCCTTTTAAGGGGATGGGGCTACACCTTC
CASSLLRGWGYTF
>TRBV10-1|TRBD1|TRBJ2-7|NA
TGCGCCAGCAGGCACCTGGGGGACAGGAGCCATCAGAGCTCCTACGAGCAGTACTTC
CASRHLGDRSHQSSYEQYF
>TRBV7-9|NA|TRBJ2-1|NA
TGTGCCAGCAGCTTAACATGGGGGGAGCGGTCCTACAATGAGCAGTTCTTC
CASSLTWGERSYNEQFF
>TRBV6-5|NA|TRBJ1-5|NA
TGTGCCAGCAGCCTCTCCCCTAATCAGCCCCAGCATTTT
CASSLSPNQPQHF
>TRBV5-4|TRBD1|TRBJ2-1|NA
TGTGCCAGCAGCATAGACAGGGTAGACAATGAGCAGTTCTTC
CASSIDRVDNEQFF
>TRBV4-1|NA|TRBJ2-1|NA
TGCGCCAGCAGCCAAGATGGGCCAATCAATGAGCAGTTCTTC
CASSQDGPINEQFF
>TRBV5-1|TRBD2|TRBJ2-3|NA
TGCGCCAGCAGCCCAGGACTAGCGGCCCTTACAGATACGCAGTATTTT
CASSPGLAALTDTQYF
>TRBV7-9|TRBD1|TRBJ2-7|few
TGTGCCAGCAGCCCGGGACAGTCCTTAGCCGAGCAGTACTTC
CASSPGQSLAEQYF
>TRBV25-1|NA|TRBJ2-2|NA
TGTGCCAGCCGGAGCTCGGGCACCGGGGAGCTGTTTTTT
CASRSSGTGELFF
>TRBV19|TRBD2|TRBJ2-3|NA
TGTGCCAGTAGTGCTCTTCCGGGACTAGGGGGGGATACGCAGTATTTT
CASSALPGLGGDTQYF
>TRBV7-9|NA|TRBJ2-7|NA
TGTGCCAGCAGCTTAGGAGGTCCCTACGAGCAGTACTTC
CASSLGGPYEQYF
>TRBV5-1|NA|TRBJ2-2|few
TGCGCCAGCAGCTTGGAACTAGCTACCGGGGAGCTGTTTTTT
CASSLELATGELFF
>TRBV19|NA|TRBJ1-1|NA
TGTGCCAGTAGTAGCGACAGACTGAACACTGAAGCTTTCTTT
CASSSDRLNTEAFF
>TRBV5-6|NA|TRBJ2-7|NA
TGTGCCAGCAGCCCTGGACAGAGCTCCTACGAGCAGTACTTC
CASSPGQSSYEQYF
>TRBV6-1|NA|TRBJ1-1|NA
TGTGCCAGCAGTGTCAGGGTCACTGAAGCTTTCTTT
CASSVRVTEAFF
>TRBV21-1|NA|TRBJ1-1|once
TGTGCCAGCAGAATCAGAAAGGGAACAGGGCAGGGCACTGAAGCTTTCTTT
CASRIRKGTGQGTEAFF
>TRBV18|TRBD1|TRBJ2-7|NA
TGTGCCAGCTCACGAGAGGGGGCTCGGTACGAGCAGTACTTC
CASSREGARYEQYF